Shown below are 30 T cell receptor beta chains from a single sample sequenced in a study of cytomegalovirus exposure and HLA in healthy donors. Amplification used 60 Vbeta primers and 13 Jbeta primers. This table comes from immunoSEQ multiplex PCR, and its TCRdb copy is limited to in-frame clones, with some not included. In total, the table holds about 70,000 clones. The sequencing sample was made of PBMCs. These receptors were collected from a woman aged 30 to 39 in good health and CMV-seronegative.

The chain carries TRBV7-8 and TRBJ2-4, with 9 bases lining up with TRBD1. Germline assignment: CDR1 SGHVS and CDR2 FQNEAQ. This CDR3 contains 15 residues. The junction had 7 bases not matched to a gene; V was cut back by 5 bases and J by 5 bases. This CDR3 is CASSPTRTGENIQYF. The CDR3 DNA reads TGTGCCAGCAGCCCAACGCGGACAGGGGAAAACATTCAGTACTTC. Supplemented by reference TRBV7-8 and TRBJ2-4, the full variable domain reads GAGVSQSPRYKVAKRGQDVALRCDPISGHVSLFWYQQALGQGPEFLTYFQNEAQLDKSGLPSDRFFAERPEGSVSTLKIQRTQQEDSAVYLCASSPTRTGENIQYFGAGTRLSVL.

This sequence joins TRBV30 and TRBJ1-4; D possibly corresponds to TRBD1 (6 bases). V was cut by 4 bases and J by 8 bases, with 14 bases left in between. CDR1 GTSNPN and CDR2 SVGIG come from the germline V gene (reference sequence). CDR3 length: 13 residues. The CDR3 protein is CAWTRKGVEKLFF. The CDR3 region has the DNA TGTGCCTGGACGAGGAAGGGGGTCGAAAAACTGTTTTTT.

The CDR3 region is CASSQEPLAGAGGELFF. CDR3 bases: TGCGCCAGCAGCCAAGAACCACTAGCGGGAGCCGGCGGGGAGCTGTTTTTT. The rearrangement uses TRBV4-1 and TRBJ2-2; 11 nucleotides align to TRBD2. Germline assignment: CDR1 MGHRA and CDR2 YSYEKL. Trimming cost V 0 bases and J 7 bases; bases outside gene matches: 7. CDR3 length: 17 amino acids.

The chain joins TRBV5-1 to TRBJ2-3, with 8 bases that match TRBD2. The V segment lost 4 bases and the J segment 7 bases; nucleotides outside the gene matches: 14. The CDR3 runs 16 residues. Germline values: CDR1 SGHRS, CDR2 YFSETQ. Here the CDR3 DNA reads TGCGCCAGCAGCCCCCTAATAGCGGGACTCCCACATACGCAGTATTTT. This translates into CASSPLIAGLPHTQYF.

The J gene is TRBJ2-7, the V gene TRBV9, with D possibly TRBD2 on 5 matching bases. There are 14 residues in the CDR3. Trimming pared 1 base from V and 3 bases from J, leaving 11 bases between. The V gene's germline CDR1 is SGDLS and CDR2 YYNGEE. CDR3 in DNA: TGTGCCAGCAGCGTAACGGGATCCTACTACGAGCAGTACTTC. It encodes CASSVTGSYYEQYF.

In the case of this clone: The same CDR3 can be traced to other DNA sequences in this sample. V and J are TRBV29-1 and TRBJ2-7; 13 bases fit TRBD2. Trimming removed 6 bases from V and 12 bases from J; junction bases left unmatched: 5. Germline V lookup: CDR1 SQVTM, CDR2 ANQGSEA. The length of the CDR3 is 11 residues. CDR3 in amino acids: CSVGLAGAVYF. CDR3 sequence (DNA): TGCAGCGTAGGACTAGCGGGAGCTGTGTACTTC.

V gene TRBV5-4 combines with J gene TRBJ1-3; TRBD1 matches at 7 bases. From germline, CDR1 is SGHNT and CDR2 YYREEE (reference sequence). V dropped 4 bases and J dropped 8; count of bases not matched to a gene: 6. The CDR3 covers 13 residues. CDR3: CASSQTGRDTIYF. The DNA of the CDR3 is TGTGCCAGCAGCCAGACAGGGAGAGACACCATATATTTT. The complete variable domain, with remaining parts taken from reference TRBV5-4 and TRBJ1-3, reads ETGVTQSPTHLIKTRGQQVTLRCSSQSGHNTVSWYQQALGQGPQFIFQYYREEENGRGNFPPRFSGLQFPNYSSELNVNALELDDSALYLCASSQTGRDTIYFGEGSWLTVV.

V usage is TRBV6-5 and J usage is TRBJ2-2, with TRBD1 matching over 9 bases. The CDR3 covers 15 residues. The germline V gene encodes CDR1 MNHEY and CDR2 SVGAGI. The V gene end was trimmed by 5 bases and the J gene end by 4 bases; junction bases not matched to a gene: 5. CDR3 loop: CASSIQGARTGELFF. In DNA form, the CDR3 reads TGTGCCAGCAGTATACAGGGGGCTCGCACCGGGGAGCTGTTTTTT.

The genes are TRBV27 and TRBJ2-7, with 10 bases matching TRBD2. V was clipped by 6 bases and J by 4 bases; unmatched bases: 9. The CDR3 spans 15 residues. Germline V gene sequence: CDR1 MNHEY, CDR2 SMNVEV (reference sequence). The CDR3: CASRWGTSGDYEQYF. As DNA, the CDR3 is TGTGCCAGCAGGTGGGGCACTAGCGGGGATTACGAGCAGTACTTC.

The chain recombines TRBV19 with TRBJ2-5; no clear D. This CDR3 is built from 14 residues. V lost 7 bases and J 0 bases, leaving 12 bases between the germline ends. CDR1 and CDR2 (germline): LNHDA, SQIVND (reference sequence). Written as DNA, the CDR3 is TGTGCCAGTAAGCAGGTGGCTAACCAAGAGACCCAGTACTTC. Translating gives CASKQVANQETQYF.

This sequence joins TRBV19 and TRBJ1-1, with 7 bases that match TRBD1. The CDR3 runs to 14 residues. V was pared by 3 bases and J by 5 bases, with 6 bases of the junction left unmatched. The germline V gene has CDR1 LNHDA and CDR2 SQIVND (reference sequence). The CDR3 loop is CASSMQGEWTEAFF. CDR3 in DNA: TGTGCCAGTAGTATGCAGGGGGAATGGACTGAAGCTTTCTTT.

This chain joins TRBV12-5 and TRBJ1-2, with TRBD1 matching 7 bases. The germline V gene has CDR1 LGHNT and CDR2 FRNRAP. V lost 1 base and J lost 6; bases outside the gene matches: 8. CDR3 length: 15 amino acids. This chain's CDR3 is CASGLGPGGVDGYTF. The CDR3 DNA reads TGTGCTAGTGGTTTGGGTCCAGGGGGTGTTGATGGCTACACCTTC.

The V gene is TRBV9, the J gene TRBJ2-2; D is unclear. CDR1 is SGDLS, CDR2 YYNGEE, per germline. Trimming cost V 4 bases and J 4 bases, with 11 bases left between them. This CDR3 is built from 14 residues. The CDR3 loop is CASSRGVSTGELFF. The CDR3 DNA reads TGTGCCAGCAGCCGTGGAGTAAGCACCGGGGAGCTGTTTTTT.

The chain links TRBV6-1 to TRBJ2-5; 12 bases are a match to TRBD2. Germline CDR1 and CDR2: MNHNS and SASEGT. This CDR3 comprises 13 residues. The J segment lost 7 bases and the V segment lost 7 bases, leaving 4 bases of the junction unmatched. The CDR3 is CASTTSGGWTQYF. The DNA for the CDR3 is TGTGCCAGCACTACTAGCGGGGGGTGGACCCAGTACTTC.

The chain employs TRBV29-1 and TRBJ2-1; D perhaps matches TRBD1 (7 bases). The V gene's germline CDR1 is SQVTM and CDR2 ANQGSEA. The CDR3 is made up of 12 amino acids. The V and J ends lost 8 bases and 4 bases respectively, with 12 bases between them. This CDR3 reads CSPGGFYNEQFF. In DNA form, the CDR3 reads TGCAGCCCAGGGGGGTTTTACAATGAGCAGTTCTTC.

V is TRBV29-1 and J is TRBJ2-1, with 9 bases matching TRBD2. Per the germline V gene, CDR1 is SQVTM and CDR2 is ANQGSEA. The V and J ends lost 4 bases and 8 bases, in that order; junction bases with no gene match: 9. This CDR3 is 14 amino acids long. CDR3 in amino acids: CSVGGREGLDEQFF. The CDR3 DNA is TGCAGCGTTGGTGGGCGGGAGGGCTTGGATGAGCAGTTCTTC.

CDR3 bases: TGTGCCAGCAGCTTAGGAGGGGGCGCTGGGGCCAACGTCCTGACTTTC. Translation: CASSLGGGAGANVLTF. The rearrangement joins TRBV7-2 to TRBJ2-6, with 7 bases matching TRBD1. Losses at the gene ends were 1 base for V and 2 bases for J; bases not matched to a gene: 2. Looked up from germline, CDR1 is SGHTA and CDR2 is FQGNSA. The CDR3 extends over 16 amino acids. The whole variable domain, remainder taken from reference TRBV7-2 and TRBJ2-6, is GAGVSQSPSNKVTEKGKDVELRCDPISGHTALYWYRQSLGQGLEFLIYFQGNSAPDKSGLPSDRFSAERTGGSVSTLTIQRTQQEDSAVYLCASSLGGGAGANVLTFGAGSRLTVL.

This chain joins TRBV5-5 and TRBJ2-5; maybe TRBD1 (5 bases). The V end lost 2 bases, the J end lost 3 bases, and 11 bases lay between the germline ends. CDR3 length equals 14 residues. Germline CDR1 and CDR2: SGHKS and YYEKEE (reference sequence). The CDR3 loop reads CASSLVDSKETQYF. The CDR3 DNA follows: TGTGCCAGCAGCTTAGTAGACAGTAAAGAGACCCAGTACTTC.

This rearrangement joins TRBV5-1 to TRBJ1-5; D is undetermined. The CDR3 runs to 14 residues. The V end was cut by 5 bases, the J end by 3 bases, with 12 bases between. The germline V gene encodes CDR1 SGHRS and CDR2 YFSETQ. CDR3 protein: CASRLDTINQPQHF. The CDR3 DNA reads TGCGCCAGCAGGTTAGACACGATCAATCAGCCCCAGCATTTT.

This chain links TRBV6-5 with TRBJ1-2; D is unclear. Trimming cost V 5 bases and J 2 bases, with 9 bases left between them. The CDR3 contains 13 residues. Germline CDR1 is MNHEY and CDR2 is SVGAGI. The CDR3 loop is CASSININYGYTF. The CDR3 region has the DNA TGTGCCAGCAGTATCAACATCAACTATGGCTACACCTTC.

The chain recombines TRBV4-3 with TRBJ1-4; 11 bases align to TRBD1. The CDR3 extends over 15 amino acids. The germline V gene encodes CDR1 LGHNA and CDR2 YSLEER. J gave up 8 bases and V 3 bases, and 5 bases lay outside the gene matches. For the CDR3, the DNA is TGCGCCAGCAGCCACCCGGGACAGGGGGGAGAAAAACTGTTTTTT. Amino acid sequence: CASSHPGQGGEKLFF.

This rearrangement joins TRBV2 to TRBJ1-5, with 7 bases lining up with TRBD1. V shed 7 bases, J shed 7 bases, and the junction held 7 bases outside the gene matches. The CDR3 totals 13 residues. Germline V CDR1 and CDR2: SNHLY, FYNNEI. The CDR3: CASTRDSGQPQHF. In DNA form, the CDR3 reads TGTGCCAGCACTAGGGACAGTGGCCAGCCCCAGCATTTT.

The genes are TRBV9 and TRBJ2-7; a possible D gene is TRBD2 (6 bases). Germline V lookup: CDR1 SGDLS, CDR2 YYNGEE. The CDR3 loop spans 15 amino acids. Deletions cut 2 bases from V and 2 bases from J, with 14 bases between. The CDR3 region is CASSVLPGLTYEQYF. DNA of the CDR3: TGTGCCAGCAGCGTCCTCCCCGGACTAACCTACGAGCAGTACTTC.

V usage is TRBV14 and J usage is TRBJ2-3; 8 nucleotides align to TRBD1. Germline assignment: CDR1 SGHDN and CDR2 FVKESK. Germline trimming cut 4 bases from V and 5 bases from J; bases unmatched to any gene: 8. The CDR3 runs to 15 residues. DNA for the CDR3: TGTGCCAGCAGCCCCGGACAGGGCGCGGGAGATACGCAGTATTTT. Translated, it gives CASSPGQGAGDTQYF.

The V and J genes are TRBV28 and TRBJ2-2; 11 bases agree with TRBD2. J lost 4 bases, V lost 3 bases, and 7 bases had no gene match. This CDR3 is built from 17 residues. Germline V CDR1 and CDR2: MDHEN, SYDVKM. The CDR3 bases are TGTGCCAGCAGTTTTAGGGGACTAGCGGTTGGCACCGGGGAGCTGTTTTTT. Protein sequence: CASSFRGLAVGTGELFF.

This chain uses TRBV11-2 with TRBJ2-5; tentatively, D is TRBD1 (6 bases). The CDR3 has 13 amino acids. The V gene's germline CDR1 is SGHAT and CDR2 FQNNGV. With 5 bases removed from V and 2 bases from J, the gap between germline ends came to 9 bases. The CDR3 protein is CASSGQLQETQYF. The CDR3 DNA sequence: TGTGCCAGCAGCGGACAGTTACAAGAGACCCAGTACTTC.

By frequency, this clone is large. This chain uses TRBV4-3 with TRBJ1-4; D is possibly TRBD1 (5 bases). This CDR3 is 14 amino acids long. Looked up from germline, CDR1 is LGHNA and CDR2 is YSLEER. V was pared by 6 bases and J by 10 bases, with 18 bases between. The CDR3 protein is CASSPRDQGGKLFF. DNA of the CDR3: TGCGCCAGCAGTCCACGGGACCAGGGAGGAAAACTGTTTTTT.

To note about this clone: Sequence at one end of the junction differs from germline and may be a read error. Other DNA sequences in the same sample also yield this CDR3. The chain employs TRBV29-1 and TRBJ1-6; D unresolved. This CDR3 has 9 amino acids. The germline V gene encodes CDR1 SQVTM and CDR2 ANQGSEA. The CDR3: CSVRSPLHF. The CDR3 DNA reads TGCAGCGTCCGTTCACCCCTACACTTT.

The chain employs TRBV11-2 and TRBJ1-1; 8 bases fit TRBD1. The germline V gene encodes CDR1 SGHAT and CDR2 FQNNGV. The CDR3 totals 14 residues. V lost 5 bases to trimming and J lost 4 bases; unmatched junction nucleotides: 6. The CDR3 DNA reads TGTGCCAGCAGCCCACAGGGGGGCTCCACTGAAGCTTTCTTT. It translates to CASSPQGGSTEAFF.

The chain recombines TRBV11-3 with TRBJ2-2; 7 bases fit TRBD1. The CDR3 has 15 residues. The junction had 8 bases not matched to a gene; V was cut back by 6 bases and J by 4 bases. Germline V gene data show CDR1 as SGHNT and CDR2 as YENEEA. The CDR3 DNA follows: TGTGCCAGCAGACGAACAGGGGTTAGCACCGGGGAGCTGTTTTTT. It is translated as CASRRTGVSTGELFF.